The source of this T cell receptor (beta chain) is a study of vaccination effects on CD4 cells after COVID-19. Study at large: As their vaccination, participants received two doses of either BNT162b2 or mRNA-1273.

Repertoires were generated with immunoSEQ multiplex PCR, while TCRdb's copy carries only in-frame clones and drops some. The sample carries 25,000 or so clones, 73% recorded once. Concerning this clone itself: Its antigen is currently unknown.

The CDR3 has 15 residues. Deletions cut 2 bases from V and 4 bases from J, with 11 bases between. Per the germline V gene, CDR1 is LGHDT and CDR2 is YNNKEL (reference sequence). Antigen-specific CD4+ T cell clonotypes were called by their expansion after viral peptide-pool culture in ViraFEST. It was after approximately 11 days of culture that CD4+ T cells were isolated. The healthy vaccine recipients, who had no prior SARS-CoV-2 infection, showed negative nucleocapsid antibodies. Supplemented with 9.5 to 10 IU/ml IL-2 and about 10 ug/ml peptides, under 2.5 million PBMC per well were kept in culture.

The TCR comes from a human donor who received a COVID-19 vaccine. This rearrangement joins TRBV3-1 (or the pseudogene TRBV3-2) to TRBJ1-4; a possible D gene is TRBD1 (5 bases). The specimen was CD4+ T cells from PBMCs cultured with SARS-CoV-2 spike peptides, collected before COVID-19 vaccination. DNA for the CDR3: TGTGCCAGCAGCCAAACAAGTCAGGGTAATGAAAAACTGTTTTTT. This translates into CASSQTSQGNEKLFF.